The 6 T cell receptor beta chains reported below all come from one sample, sequenced in a study of blood T cell repertoires in COVID-19. Clones were read by immunoSEQ multiplex PCR, and TCRdb kept only the in-frame ones, dropping some. The data contain 260,000 or so clones, 80% to 90% of them singletons. The sample taken for sequencing was peripheral blood. These receptors came from a woman aged 80 or over with COVID-19, enrolled during active disease.

The CDR3 coding sequence is TGTGCCAGCAGCTATGGACAGGGGGCGGGAAATGAGCAGTTCTTC. Translating gives CASSYGQGAGNEQFF. The gene calls are TRBV6-5 and TRBJ2-1; 11 bases fit TRBD1. The CDR3 spans 15 residues. Trimming took 6 bases from V and 7 from J; bases not matched to a gene: 8. CDR1 is MNHEY, CDR2 SVGAGI, per germline.

The V call is TRBV5-1, the J call TRBJ1-1; TRBD1 matches 7 bases. The CDR3 runs to 12 residues. With V trimmed by 3 bases and J by 7 bases, 3 bases remained unmatched. CDR1 is SGHRS and CDR2 is YFSETQ in the germline V gene. CDR3 region: CASSSTGFEAFF. The CDR3 DNA reads TGCGCCAGCAGCTCGACAGGGTTTGAAGCTTTCTTT.

V gene TRBV15 combines with J gene TRBJ1-5, with a possible D match to TRBD1 (6 bases). From germline, CDR1 is LNHNV and CDR2 YYDKDF (reference sequence). The V end lost 1 base, the J end lost 4 bases, and 11 bases lay between the germline ends. The CDR3 extends over 15 amino acids. CDR3 in DNA: TGTGCCACCAGCAGAGGGGATACAGGGAATCAGCCCCAGCATTTT. Translating gives CATSRGDTGNQPQHF.

V and J are TRBV15 and TRBJ2-3, with 13 bases identical to TRBD2. Germline V lookup: CDR1 LNHNV, CDR2 YYDKDF (reference sequence). The CDR3 has 18 residues. V shed 3 bases and J 2 bases; nucleotides not matched to a gene: 8. DNA of the CDR3: TGTGCCACCAGCAGCCCGGGACTAGCGGGATTCTCCACAGATACGCAGTATTTT. It encodes CATSSPGLAGFSTDTQYF. Full variable domain (outside the CDR3, taken from reference TRBV15 and TRBJ2-3): DAMVIQNPRYQVTQFGKPVTLSCSQTLNHNVMYWYQQKSSQAPKLLFHYYDKDFNNEADTPDNFQSRRPNTSFCFLDIRSPGLGDTAMYLCATSSPGLAGFSTDTQYFGPGTRLTVL.

The V call is TRBV30, the J call TRBJ1-2; 9 bases are shared with TRBD1. There are 14 residues in the CDR3. V was pared by 5 bases and J by 5 bases, with 9 bases of the junction left unmatched. The germline CDR1 and CDR2 sequences are GTSNPN and SVGIG (reference sequence). The CDR3 bases are TGTGCCTGGGGACAGGGACAGGGTTCGTATGGCTACACCTTC. This translates into CAWGQGQGSYGYTF.

The chain uses TRBV27 and TRBJ1-6, with a weak D call TRBD1 (6 bases). The CDR3 has 14 amino acids. V lost 4 bases and J lost 17, with 21 bases in between. Germline V CDR1 and CDR2: MNHEY, SMNVEV (reference sequence). DNA for the CDR3: TGTGCCAGCAGTTATCGTCTCGGGTTAGGGGGGGTCCACTTT. This gives the protein CASSYRLGLGGVHF.